These T cell receptor beta chains were read from a single sample in a study of T-cell reconstitution after alpha-beta-depleted transplantation in children. MiXCR, applied by TCRdb to the PCR reads, yields one record per CDR3 protein. The table includes about 830,000 distinct CDR3 sequences, 15% to 20% detected once. The sequencing here drew on PBMCs, mostly from graft donor cells, taken 360 days after TCRalphabeta/CD19-depleted stem cell transplant. Receptors were obtained from a male patient younger than 18 who had a stem cell transplant for acute lymphoblastic leukemia, so the T cells may come from the graft donor. The conserved cysteine and the conserved F or W are not part of the CDR3 here.

V gene: TRBV6-5; CDR3 protein: ASSYYPQGSAKNIQY
V gene: TRBV7-9; CDR3 protein: ASSPGLGTAYEQY
V gene: TRBV20-1; CDR3 protein: SARLWAGGNSPLH
V gene: TRBV4-1; CDR3 protein: ASSQDPRTSGGSYNEQF
V gene: TRBV12-3/TRBV12-4; CDR3 protein: ASTPWIEAF
V gene: TRBV7-2; CDR3 protein: ASSPHARRSNQPQH
V gene: TRBV9; CDR3 protein: ASSVAQGANTGELF
V gene: TRBV11-3; CDR3 protein: ASSSFRGLHGELF
V gene: TRBV5-1; CDR3 protein: ASSLRGRTGNEQF
V gene: TRBV27; CDR3 protein: ASSLSTGAKTEAF
V gene: TRBV5-1; CDR3 protein: ASSSGTGGGTEAF
V gene: TRBV24-1; CDR3 protein: ATSDAGTPSGYT
V gene: TRBV3-1; CDR3 protein: ASSPLERAITDTQY
V gene: TRBV19; CDR3 protein: ASRLGQVETF
V gene: TRBV3-1; CDR3 protein: ASDSGLAGGNEQF
V gene: TRBV13; CDR3 protein: ASSLTGLAEETQY
V gene: TRBV12-3/TRBV12-4; CDR3 protein: ASSEWTGFEQY
V gene: TRBV4-2; CDR3 protein: ASSQANRVPNEKLF
V gene: TRBV27; CDR3 protein: ASSFSGTRSGELF
V gene: TRBV20-1; CDR3 protein: SARSPQPQY
V gene: TRBV9; CDR3 protein: ASSVAPTRNTEAF
V gene: TRBV29-1; CDR3 protein: SVEDSGAHYNEQF
V gene: TRBV29-1; CDR3 protein: SVELRLAETQY
V gene: TRBV4-1; CDR3 protein: ASSQDRQGYNEQF
V gene: TRBV18; CDR3 protein: ASSPGAGNEQF
V gene: TRBV20-1; CDR3 protein: SARRKTLEDRVGANVLT
V gene: TRBV2; CDR3 protein: ASRNLQGGWNTEAF
V gene: TRBV29-1; CDR3 protein: SVVQGSYEQY
V gene: TRBV20-1; CDR3 protein: SASRRGAGNTIY
V gene: TRBV30; CDR3 protein: AWTGPMVYGYT
V gene: TRBV29-1; CDR3 protein: SAEGLAKNMQY
V gene: TRBV4-1; CDR3 protein: ASSQDTGLAEYNEQF
V gene: TRBV7-9; CDR3 protein: ASSLEDGETQY
V gene: TRBV4-1; CDR3 protein: ASSQPRQGREQY
V gene: TRBV29-1; CDR3 protein: SVVRREGHTIYEQY
V gene: TRBV5-1; CDR3 protein: ASSLGQNEQF
V gene: TRBV9; CDR3 protein: ANSVEPSRLYEQY
V gene: TRBV10-3; CDR3 protein: AAQRDVAGNNEQF
V gene: TRBV5-1; CDR3 protein: ASSPLRTSDLIPSYNEQF
V gene: TRBV20-1; CDR3 protein: SARDGNLAGGNTGELF
V gene: TRBV3-1; CDR3 protein: ASSQEGAVSSYNEQF
V gene: TRBV15; CDR3 protein: ATSRDRGTQGILEAF
V gene: TRBV4-1; CDR3 protein: ASSQDGGTNTGELF